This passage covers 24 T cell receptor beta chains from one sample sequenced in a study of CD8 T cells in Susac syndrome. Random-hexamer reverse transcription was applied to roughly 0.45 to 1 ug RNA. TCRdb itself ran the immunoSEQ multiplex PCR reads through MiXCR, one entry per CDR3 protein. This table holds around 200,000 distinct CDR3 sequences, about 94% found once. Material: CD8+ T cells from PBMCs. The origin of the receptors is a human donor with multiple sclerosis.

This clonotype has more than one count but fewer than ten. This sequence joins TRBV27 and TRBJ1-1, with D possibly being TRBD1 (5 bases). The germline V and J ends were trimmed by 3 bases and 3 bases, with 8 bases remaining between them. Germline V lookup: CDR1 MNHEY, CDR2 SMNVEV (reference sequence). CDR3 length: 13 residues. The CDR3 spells CASSFLGDTEAFF. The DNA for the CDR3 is TGTGCCAGCAGTTTTTTGGGGGACACTGAAGCTTTCTTT.

CDR3: CASGPLGTGELFF. The CDR3 region has the DNA TGTGCCAGCGGCCCCCTAGGGACCGGGGAGCTGTTTTTT. The J gene is TRBJ2-2, the V gene TRBV7-9; D call uncertain. In germline, CDR1 is SEHNR, CDR2 FQNEAQ (reference sequence). This CDR3 has 13 residues. V shed 8 bases and J shed 5 bases, with 12 bases lying between them.

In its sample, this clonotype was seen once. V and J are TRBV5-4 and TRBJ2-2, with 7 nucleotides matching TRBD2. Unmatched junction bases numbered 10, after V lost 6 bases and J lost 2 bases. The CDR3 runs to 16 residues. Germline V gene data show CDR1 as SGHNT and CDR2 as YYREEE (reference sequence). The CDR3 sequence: CASTLRAGVNTGELFF. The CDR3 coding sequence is TGTGCCAGCACCCTTCGGGCGGGGGTCAACACCGGGGAGCTGTTTTTT. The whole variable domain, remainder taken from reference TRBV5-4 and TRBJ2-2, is ETGVTQSPTHLIKTRGQQVTLRCSSQSGHNTVSWYQQALGQGPQFIFQYYREEENGRGNFPPRFSGLQFPNYSSELNVNALELDDSALYLCASTLRAGVNTGELFFGEGSRLTVL.

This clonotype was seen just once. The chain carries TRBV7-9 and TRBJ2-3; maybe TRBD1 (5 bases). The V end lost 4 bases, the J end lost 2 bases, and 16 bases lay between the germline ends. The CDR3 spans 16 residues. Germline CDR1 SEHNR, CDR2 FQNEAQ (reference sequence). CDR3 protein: CASSWGSEDFTDTQYF. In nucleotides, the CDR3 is TGTGCCAGCAGCTGGGGCTCTGAGGATTTCACAGATACGCAGTATTTT.

The CDR3 loop is CASSSGTSGRNEQFF. CDR3 nucleotides: TGTGCCAGCAGCTCGGGGACTAGCGGGAGAAATGAGCAGTTCTTC. The chain employs TRBV28 and TRBJ2-1; 14 nucleotides agree with TRBD2. CDR1 is MDHEN and CDR2 is SYDVKM in the germline V gene. The CDR3 is made up of 15 amino acids. Germline trimming cut 6 bases from V and 7 bases from J; bases unmatched to any gene: 5.

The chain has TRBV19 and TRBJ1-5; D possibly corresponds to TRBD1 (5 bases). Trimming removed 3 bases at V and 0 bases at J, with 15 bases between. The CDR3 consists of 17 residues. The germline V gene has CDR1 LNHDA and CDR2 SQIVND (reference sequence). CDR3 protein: CASSIDYRSYSNQPQHF. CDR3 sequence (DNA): TGTGCCAGTAGTATCGATTACAGGTCCTATAGCAATCAGCCCCAGCATTTT. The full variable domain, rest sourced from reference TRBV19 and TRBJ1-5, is DGGITQSPKYLFRKEGQNVTLSCEQNLNHDAMYWYRQDPGQGLRLIYYSQIVNDFQKGDIAEGYSVSREKKESFPLTVTSAQKNPTAFYLCASSIDYRSYSNQPQHFGDGTRLSIL.

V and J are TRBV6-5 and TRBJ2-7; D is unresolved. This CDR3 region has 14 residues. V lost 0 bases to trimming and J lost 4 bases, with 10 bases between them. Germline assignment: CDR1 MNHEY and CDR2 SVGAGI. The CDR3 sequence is CASSYSAYRYEQYF. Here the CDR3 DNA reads TGTGCCAGCAGTTACTCGGCTTACCGGTACGAGCAGTACTTC.

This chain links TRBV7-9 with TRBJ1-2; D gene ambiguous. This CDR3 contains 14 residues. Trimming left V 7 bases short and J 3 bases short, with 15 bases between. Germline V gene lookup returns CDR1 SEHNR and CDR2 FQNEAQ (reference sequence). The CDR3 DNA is TGTGCCAGCACCACATCGGGCGGAGACTATGGCTACACCTTC. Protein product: CASTTSGGDYGYTF.

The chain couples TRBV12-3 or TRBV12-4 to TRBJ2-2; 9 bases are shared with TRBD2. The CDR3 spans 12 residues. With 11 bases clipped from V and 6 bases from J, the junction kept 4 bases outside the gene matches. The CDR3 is CAGGLAPGELFF. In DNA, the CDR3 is TGTGCCGGGGGACTAGCCCCCGGGGAGCTGTTTTTT.

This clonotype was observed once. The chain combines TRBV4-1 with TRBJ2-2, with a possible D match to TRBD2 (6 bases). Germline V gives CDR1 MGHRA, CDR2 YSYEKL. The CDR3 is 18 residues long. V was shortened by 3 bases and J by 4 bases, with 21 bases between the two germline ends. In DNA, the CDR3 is TGCGCCAGCAGCCACAATCCCTTTGGGGAGGAGGGCACCGGGGAGCTGTTTTTT. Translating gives CASSHNPFGEEGTGELFF.

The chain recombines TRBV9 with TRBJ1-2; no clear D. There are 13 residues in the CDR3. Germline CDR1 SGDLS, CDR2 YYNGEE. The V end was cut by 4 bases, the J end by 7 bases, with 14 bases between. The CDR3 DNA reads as TGTGCCAGCAGCCCCCACCCGGCGAGTGGCTACACCTTC. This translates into CASSPHPASGYTF.

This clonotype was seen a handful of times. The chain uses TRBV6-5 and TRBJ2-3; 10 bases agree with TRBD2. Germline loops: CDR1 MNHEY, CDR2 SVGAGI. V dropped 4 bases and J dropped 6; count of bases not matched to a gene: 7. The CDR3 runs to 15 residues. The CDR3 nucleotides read TGTGCCAGCAGTTTACGGCTAGCGGGAGCCGATACGCAGTATTTT. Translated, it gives CASSLRLAGADTQYF.

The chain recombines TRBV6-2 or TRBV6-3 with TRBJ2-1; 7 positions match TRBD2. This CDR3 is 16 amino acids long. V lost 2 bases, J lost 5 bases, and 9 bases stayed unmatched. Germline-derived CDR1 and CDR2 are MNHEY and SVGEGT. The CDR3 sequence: CASSYPLAGDDNEQFF. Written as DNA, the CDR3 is TGTGCCAGCAGTTACCCCTTAGCGGGCGACGACAATGAGCAGTTCTTC.

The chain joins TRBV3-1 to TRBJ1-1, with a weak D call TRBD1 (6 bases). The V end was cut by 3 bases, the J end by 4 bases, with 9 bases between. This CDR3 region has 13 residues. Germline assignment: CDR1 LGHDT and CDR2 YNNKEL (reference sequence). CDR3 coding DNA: TGTGCCAGCAGCCACGCAGGGGCCACTGAAGCTTTCTTT. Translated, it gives CASSHAGATEAFF.

CDR3 DNA: TGCGCCAGGGGAAGAGGGGTAACTGGAAACACCATATATTTT. Translating gives CARGRGVTGNTIYF. The chain uses TRBV23-1 and TRBJ1-3; possibly TRBD1 for D (5 bases). TRBV23-1 is sorted into the ORF group, with uncertain function. The CDR3 runs to 14 residues. Trimming pared 9 bases from V and 2 bases from J, leaving 14 bases between.

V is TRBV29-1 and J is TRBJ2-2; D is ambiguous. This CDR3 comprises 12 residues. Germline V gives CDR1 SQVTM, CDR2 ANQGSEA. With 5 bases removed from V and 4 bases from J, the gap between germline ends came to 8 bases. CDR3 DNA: TGCAGCGTTCTGGGTTTCACCGGGGAGCTGTTTTTT. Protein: CSVLGFTGELFF.

The CDR3 sequence: CASSPTGAGLGTDTQYF. CDR3 coding DNA: TGTGCCAGCAGCCCCACTGGGGCGGGGTTGGGCACAGATACGCAGTATTTT. The J gene is TRBJ2-3, the V gene TRBV7-9, with D possibly being TRBD2 (6 bases). With 5 bases removed from V and 1 base from J, the gap between germline ends came to 19 bases. There are 17 residues in the CDR3. Germline loops: CDR1 SEHNR, CDR2 FQNEAQ (reference sequence).

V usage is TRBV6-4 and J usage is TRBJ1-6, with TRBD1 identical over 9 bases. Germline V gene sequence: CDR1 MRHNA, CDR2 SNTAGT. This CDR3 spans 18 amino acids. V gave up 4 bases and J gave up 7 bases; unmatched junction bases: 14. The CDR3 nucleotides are TGTGCCAGCAGTGGTCCCGTGAAGAGTGGGACAGGGAATTCACCCCTCCACTTT. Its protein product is CASSGPVKSGTGNSPLHF.

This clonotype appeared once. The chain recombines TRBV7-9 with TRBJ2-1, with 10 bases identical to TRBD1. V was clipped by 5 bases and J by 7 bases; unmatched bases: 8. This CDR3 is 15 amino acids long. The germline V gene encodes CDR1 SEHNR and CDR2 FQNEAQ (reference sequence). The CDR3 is CASSHPGQGRNEQFF. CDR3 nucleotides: TGTGCCAGCAGCCACCCGGGACAGGGGCGAAATGAGCAGTTCTTC.

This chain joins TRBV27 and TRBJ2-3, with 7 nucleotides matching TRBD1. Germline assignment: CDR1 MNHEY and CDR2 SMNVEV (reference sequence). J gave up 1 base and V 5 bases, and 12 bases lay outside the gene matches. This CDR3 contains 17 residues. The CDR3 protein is CASSPDRVFPGTDTQYF. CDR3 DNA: TGTGCCAGCAGTCCAGACAGGGTTTTTCCAGGCACAGATACGCAGTATTTT.

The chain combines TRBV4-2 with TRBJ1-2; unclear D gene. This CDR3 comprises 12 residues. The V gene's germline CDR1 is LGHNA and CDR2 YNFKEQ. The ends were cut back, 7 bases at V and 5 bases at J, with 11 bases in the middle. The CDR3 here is CASTGDLYGYTF. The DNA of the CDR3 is TGTGCCAGCACCGGGGATTTATATGGCTACACCTTC.

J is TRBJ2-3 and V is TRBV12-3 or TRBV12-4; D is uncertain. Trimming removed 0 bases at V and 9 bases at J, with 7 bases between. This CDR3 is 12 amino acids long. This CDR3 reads CASSLAEGTQYF. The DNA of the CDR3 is TGTGCCAGCAGTTTAGCGGAAGGCACGCAGTATTTT.

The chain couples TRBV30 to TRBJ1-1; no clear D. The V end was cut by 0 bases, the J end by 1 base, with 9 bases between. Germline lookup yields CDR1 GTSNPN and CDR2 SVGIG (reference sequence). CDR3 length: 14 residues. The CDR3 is CAWSVFSENTEAFF. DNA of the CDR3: TGTGCCTGGAGTGTCTTCTCTGAGAACACTGAAGCTTTCTTT.

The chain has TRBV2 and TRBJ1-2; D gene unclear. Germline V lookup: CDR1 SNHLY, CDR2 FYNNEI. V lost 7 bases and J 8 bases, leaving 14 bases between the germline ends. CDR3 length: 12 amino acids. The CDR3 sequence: CASKVQVAGYTF. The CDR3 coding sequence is TGTGCCAGCAAGGTTCAGGTAGCCGGCTACACCTTC.